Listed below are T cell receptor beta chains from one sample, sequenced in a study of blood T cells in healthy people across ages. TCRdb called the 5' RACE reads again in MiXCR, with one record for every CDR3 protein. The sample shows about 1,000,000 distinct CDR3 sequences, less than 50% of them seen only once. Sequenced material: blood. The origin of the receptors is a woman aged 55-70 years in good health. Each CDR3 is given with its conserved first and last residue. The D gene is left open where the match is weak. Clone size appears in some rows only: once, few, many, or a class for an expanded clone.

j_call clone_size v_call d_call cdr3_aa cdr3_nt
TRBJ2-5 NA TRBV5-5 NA CASSLVALETQYF TGTGCCAGCAGCTTGGTTGCTTTGGAGACCCAGTACTTC
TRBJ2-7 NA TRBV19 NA CASRLVTGSHEQYF TGTGCCAGTAGGTTGGTCACGGGGAGCCACGAGCAGTACTTC
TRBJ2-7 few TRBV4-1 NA CASSQESSGSFYEQYF TGCGCCAGCAGCCAAGAATCTTCTGGAAGTTTCTACGAGCAGTACTTC
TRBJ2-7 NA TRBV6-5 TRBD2 CASGYSDPSGKGYEQYF TGTGCCAGCGGTTACTCGGATCCTAGCGGGAAGGGTTACGAGCAGTACTTC
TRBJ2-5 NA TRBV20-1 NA CSATGQSKETQYF TGCAGTGCTACTGGACAGTCAAAAGAGACCCAGTACTTC
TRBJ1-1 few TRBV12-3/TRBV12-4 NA CASSLGRGVNTEAFF TGTGCCAGCAGTTTGGGTCGGGGGGTGAACACTGAAGCTTTCTTT
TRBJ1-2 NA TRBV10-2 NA CASSESQGGFYGYTF TGCGCCAGCAGTGAGTCGCAGGGAGGCTTCTATGGCTACACCTTC
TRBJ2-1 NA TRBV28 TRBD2 CASSSSSGTQFF TGTGCCAGCAGTTCGTCTAGCGGCACGCAGTTCTTC
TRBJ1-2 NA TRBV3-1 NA CASQPFLGAYGYTF TGTGCCAGCCAGCCTTTCTTGGGCGCCTATGGCTACACCTTC
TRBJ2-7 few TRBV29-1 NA CSVAPGSRNEQYF TGCAGCGTTGCACCAGGGAGTCGGAACGAGCAGTACTTC
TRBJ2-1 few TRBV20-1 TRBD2 CSAPGLAFNYNEQFF TGCAGTGCCCCGGGACTAGCGTTCAACTACAATGAGCAGTTCTTC
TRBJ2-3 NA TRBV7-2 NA CASSLSAHTQYF TGTGCCAGCAGCTTATCGGCGCATACGCAGTATTTT
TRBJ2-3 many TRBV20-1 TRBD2 CSASSPRPSGKTDTQYF TGCAGTGCTAGTTCCCCCAGGCCTAGCGGGAAAACAGATACGCAGTATTTT
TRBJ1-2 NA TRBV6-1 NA CASSEAYRWGYTF TGTGCCAGCAGTGAAGCATACAGGTGGGGCTACACCTTC
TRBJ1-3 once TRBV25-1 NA CASMRRAGNTIYF TGTGCCAGCATGCGAAGGGCTGGAAACACCATATATTTT
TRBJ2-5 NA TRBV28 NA CASNVQETQYF TGTGCCAGCAACGTACAAGAGACCCAGTACTTC
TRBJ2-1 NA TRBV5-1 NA CASSLEKSSYNEQFF TGCGCCAGCAGCCTAGAAAAGAGCTCCTACAATGAGCAGTTCTTC